Shown below are 18 T cell receptor beta chains from a single sample sequenced in a study of T-cell memory formation after mild COVID-19. MiXCR, run by TCRdb on the 5' RACE reads, gives a single entry per CDR3 protein. The sample has about 430,000 distinct CDR3 sequences; less than 25% are singletons. Sequencing was performed on PBMCs or a T cell subset sorted from them (not recorded which). These receptors were taken from an adult woman who had mild COVID-19 (a few samples of this study predate the infection). Cell type and time point are not known.

This clonotype was seen more than once but under ten times. The chain combines TRBV12-3 or TRBV12-4 with TRBJ2-7; the D is unclear. Trimming cost V 2 bases and J 8 bases, with 4 bases left between them. The CDR3 contains 10 residues. The CDR3 nucleotides are TGTGCCAGCAGTTTATTTAAGCAGTACTTC. Protein product: CASSLFKQYF.

This clonotype showed up just a few times. The rearrangement links TRBV5-1 to TRBJ2-7, with D perhaps TRBD1 (6 bases). V was pared by 5 bases and J by 2 bases, with 14 bases between. The CDR3 covers 14 residues. Germline values: CDR1 SGHRS, CDR2 YFSETQ. The CDR3 nucleotides are TGCGCCAGCAGAACCGTTACAGGGACCTACGAGCAGTACTTC. It is translated as CASRTVTGTYEQYF.

The gene calls are TRBV20-1 and TRBJ2-1; 12 nucleotides match TRBD2. Germline values: CDR1 DFQATT, CDR2 SNEGSKA (reference sequence). This CDR3 has 18 amino acids. Unmatched junction bases numbered 20, after V lost 7 bases and J lost 7 bases. The CDR3 nucleotides read TGCAGTGTCTCGACTAGCGGGAGCAAAGTGTACAATCGGAATGAGCAGTTCTTC. Amino acids: CSVSTSGSKVYNRNEQFF.

The chain couples TRBV25-1 to TRBJ2-3; D not resolved. The CDR3 runs to 15 residues. Germline V CDR1 and CDR2: MGHDK, SYGVNS. Between the trimmed V and J ends, which lost 1 base and 5 bases, there was a span of 13 bases. CDR3 in DNA: TGTGCCAGCAGTGAATTGTTAACTAATCGAGATACGCAGTATTTT. Translation: CASSELLTNRDTQYF.

The chain couples TRBV5-1 to TRBJ1-6; D gene ambiguous. Trimming removed 3 bases from V and 5 bases from J, with 12 bases in between. The germline V gene encodes CDR1 SGHRS and CDR2 YFSETQ. The CDR3 covers 15 residues. The CDR3 sequence is CASSWNRADNSPLHF. As DNA, the CDR3 is TGCGCCAGCAGCTGGAACCGGGCCGATAATTCACCCCTCCACTTT.

In its sample, this clonotype was seen a few times. V usage is TRBV7-2 and J usage is TRBJ1-1; a possible D gene is TRBD1 (6 bases). The CDR3 is 14 amino acids. Germline V gives CDR1 SGHTA, CDR2 FQGNSA. V lost 4 bases, J lost 1 base, and 10 bases lay in between. CDR3 sequence reads: CASSSRQANTEAFF. For the CDR3, the DNA is TGTGCCAGCAGCTCACGACAGGCGAACACTGAAGCTTTCTTT. The whole variable domain, remainder taken from reference TRBV7-2 and TRBJ1-1, is GAGVSQSPSNKVTEKGKDVELRCDPISGHTALYWYRQSLGQGLEFLIYFQGNSAPDKSGLPSDRFSAERTGGSVSTLTIQRTQQEDSAVYLCASSSRQANTEAFFGQGTRLTVV.

This clonotype has a count of ten or more. This sequence joins TRBV5-1 and TRBJ2-1; D gene unclear. Germline lookup yields CDR1 SGHRS and CDR2 YFSETQ. Trimming took 0 bases from V and 7 from J, leaving 8 bases between them. The CDR3 is 13 residues long. This chain's CDR3 is CASSLVPGNEQFF. In nucleotides, the CDR3 is TGCGCCAGCAGCTTGGTTCCCGGGAATGAGCAGTTCTTC. The whole variable domain, remainder taken from reference TRBV5-1 and TRBJ2-1, is KAGVTQTPRYLIKTRGQQVTLSCSPISGHRSVSWYQQTPGQGLQFLFEYFSETQRNKGNFPGRFSGRQFSNSRSEMNVSTLELGDSALYLCASSLVPGNEQFFGPGTRLTVL.

This clonotype was counted between two and nine times. This chain connects TRBV6-6 to TRBJ1-1; 8 nucleotides match TRBD1. CDR1 is MNHNY, CDR2 SVGAGI, per germline (reference sequence). This CDR3 contains 18 residues. The J segment lost 0 bases and the V segment lost 4 bases, leaving 13 bases of the junction unmatched. The CDR3 sequence is CASSFGQGRNLLNTEAFF. The CDR3, as DNA: TGTGCCAGCAGTTTCGGACAGGGCCGCAACCTTTTGAACACTGAAGCTTTCTTT.

This chain links TRBV4-3 with TRBJ2-3, with a possible D match to TRBD2 (6 bases). Germline CDR1 and CDR2: LGHNA and YSLEER. The CDR3 has 17 residues. Trimming removed 1 base at V and 4 bases at J, with 18 bases between. For the CDR3, the DNA is TGCGCCAGCAGCCAAGCTCCGGGACTTCATATCCCAGATACGCAGTATTTT. As protein: CASSQAPGLHIPDTQYF.

This clonotype has only a few counts. This chain uses TRBV20-1 with TRBJ1-4; TRBD1 is a possible D gene (5 bases). The V end lost 0 bases, the J end lost 8 bases, and 16 bases lay between the germline ends. This CDR3 contains 15 residues. CDR1 DFQATT and CDR2 SNEGSKA come from the germline V gene (reference sequence). As DNA, the CDR3 is TGCAGTGCTAGAGATCGGGCAGGGAAGACAGAAAAACTGTTTTTT. Residues: CSARDRAGKTEKLFF.

The genes are TRBV18 and TRBJ2-5; the match to TRBD1 covers 9 bases. V dropped 3 bases and J dropped 5; count of bases not matched to a gene: 10. From germline, CDR1 is KGHSH and CDR2 LQKENI. This CDR3 region has 16 residues. The CDR3 DNA sequence: TGTGCCAGCTCACCCATCCGGGACAGGGCAGGGGAGACCCAGTACTTC. Amino acids: CASSPIRDRAGETQYF. The variable domain in full, completed from reference TRBV18 and TRBJ2-5, reads NAGVMQNPRHLVRRRGQEARLRCSPMKGHSHVYWYRQLPEEGLKFMVYLQKENIIDESGMPKERFSAEFPKEGPSILRIQQVVRGDSAAYFCASSPIRDRAGETQYFGPGTRLLVL.

This clonotype was seen only a few times. V and J are TRBV5-1 and TRBJ2-4; possibly TRBD1 or TRBD2 for D (5 bases each). CDR3 size: 16 residues. Trimming removed 4 bases at V and 0 bases at J, with 14 bases between. CDR1 and CDR2 (germline): SGHRS, YFSETQ. The CDR3 loop reads CASSPREPLAKNIQYF. In DNA form, the CDR3 reads TGCGCCAGCAGCCCCAGGGAGCCTCTAGCCAAAAACATTCAGTACTTC.

The genes are TRBV29-1 and TRBJ1-1, with D possibly matching TRBD1 (6 bases). In germline, CDR1 is SQVTM, CDR2 ANQGSEA. Trimming cost V 7 bases and J 0 bases, with 12 bases left between them. The CDR3 consists of 13 residues. CDR3 region: CSGNRQVNTEAFF. The CDR3 region has the DNA TGCAGCGGGAATAGACAGGTGAACACTGAAGCTTTCTTT.

The sample holds a few counts of this clonotype. This chain joins TRBV29-1 and TRBJ2-5; 9 nucleotides align to TRBD2. Losses at the gene ends were 7 bases for V and 4 bases for J; bases not matched to a gene: 16. The germline CDR1 and CDR2 sequences are SQVTM and ANQGSEA. The CDR3 totals 16 residues. The CDR3 here is CSARGYRGGVGETQYF. The CDR3 nucleotides are TGCAGCGCTCGTGGGTACCGCGGGGGGGTCGGAGAGACCCAGTACTTC. Filled out from reference TRBV29-1 and TRBJ2-5, the complete variable domain reads SAVISQKPSRDICQRGTSLTIQCQVDSQVTMMFWYRQQPGQSLTLIATANQGSEATYESGFVIDKFPISRPNLTFSTLTVSNMSPEDSSIYLCSARGYRGGVGETQYFGPGTRLLVL.

This clonotype was seen more than once but under ten times. The chain recombines TRBV12-3 or TRBV12-4 with TRBJ1-2; D perhaps matches TRBD1 (5 bases). Trimming pared 5 bases from V and 7 bases from J, leaving 14 bases between. This CDR3 region has 13 residues. The CDR3 bases are TGTGCCAGCAGTCCTAGACAGCGTGTTGGCTACACCTTC. Protein: CASSPRQRVGYTF.

J is TRBJ2-5 and V is TRBV20-1; possibly TRBD1 or TRBD2 for D (5 bases each). The CDR3 runs 12 residues. The germline V gene encodes CDR1 DFQATT and CDR2 SNEGSKA (reference sequence). Trimming cost V 5 bases and J 5 bases, with 12 bases left between them. Here the CDR3 DNA reads TGCAGTGCTGAGAGGGGTCCCGAGACCCAGTACTTC. As protein: CSAERGPETQYF.

The chain combines TRBV3-1 with TRBJ2-6; a possible D gene is TRBD1 (6 bases). Germline V lookup: CDR1 LGHDT, CDR2 YNNKEL (reference sequence). The germline V and J ends were trimmed by 4 bases and 0 bases, with 16 bases remaining between them. The CDR3 is 18 residues long. The CDR3, as DNA: TGTGCCAGCAGCCGCGCAGACAGGCTCTACTCTGGGGCCAACGTCCTGACTTTC. Its translation: CASSRADRLYSGANVLTF.

This clonotype was seen a handful of times. The chain carries TRBV20-1 and TRBJ2-5, with 9 bases that match TRBD2. Looked up from germline, CDR1 is DFQATT and CDR2 is SNEGSKA (reference sequence). The V segment lost 6 bases and the J segment 3 bases; nucleotides outside the gene matches: 14. The CDR3 runs to 16 residues. CDR3 DNA: TGCAGTGCCATGGATTTAGCGGGAGAGGCGGAAGAGACCCAGTACTTC. This gives the protein CSAMDLAGEAEETQYF.